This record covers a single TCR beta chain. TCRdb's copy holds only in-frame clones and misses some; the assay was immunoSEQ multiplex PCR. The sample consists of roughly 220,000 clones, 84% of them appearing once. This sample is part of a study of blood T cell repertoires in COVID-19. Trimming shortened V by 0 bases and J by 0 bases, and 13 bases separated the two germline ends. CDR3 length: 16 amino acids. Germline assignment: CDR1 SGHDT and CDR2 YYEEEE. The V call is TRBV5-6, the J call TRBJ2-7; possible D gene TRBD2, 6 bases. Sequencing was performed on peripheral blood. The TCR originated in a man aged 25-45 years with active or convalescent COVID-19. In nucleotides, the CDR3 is TGTGCCAGCAGCTTGGCCTCGGGACTGCTCTCCTACGAGCAGTACTTC. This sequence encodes CASSLASGLLSYEQYF.